A single sample gave rise to the 11 T cell receptor beta chains below, sequenced in a study of vaccination effects on CD4 cells after COVID-19. Some clones are missing from TCRdb's copy, which holds only in-frame ones; the method was immunoSEQ multiplex PCR. Among 25,000 to 30,000 clones, less than 75% were seen once, and the ten largest hold roughly 10%. No antigen has been identified for these receptors. Before any sequencing was done, the ViraFEST assay used viral peptide pools to expand antigen-specific CD4+ T cells. It was after around 10 days of culture that CD4+ T cells were isolated. Two-dose vaccination with either BNT162b2 or mRNA-1273 was given to the participants. The sample here was CD4+ T cells from PBMCs cultured with HCoV-NL63 spike peptides, taken after COVID-19 vaccination. The receptors were sampled from a human donor who received a COVID-19 vaccine.

The V call is TRBV7-8, the J call TRBJ1-1; no clear D. Germline assignment: CDR1 SGHVS and CDR2 FQNEAQ. The length of the CDR3 is 14 residues. V shed 1 base and J shed 1 base, with 7 bases lying between them. CDR3: CASSLVMGNTEAFF. CDR3 DNA sequence: TGTGCCAGCAGCTTAGTAATGGGGAACACTGAAGCTTTCTTT. Using reference TRBV7-8 and TRBJ1-1 for the parts outside the CDR3, the full variable domain is GAGVSQSPRYKVAKRGQDVALRCDPISGHVSLFWYQQALGQGPEFLTYFQNEAQLDKSGLPSDRFFAERPEGSVSTLKIQRTQQEDSAVYLCASSLVMGNTEAFFGQGTRLTVV.

The chain couples TRBV19 to TRBJ2-1, with D perhaps TRBD1 (5 bases). The CDR3 totals 11 residues. Trimming stripped 4 bases from V and 12 bases from J, with 10 bases between. The germline CDR1 and CDR2 sequences are LNHDA and SQIVND (reference sequence). The CDR3 loop is CASSKQARQFF. The CDR3 DNA sequence: TGTGCCAGTAGTAAACAGGCCCGGCAGTTCTTC. Supplemented by reference TRBV19 and TRBJ2-1, the full variable domain reads DGGITQSPKYLFRKEGQNVTLSCEQNLNHDAMYWYRQDPGQGLRLIYYSQIVNDFQKGDIAEGYSVSREKKESFPLTVTSAQKNPTAFYLCASSKQARQFFGPGTRLTVL.

V usage is TRBV12-3 or TRBV12-4 and J usage is TRBJ1-1, with D unclear. The CDR3 has 13 amino acids. V was clipped by 5 bases and J by 1 base, with 8 bases between them. The CDR3 DNA reads TGTGCCAGCAGTAGGACGGGGAACACTGAAGCTTTCTTT. As protein: CASSRTGNTEAFF.

The chain joins TRBV5-8 to TRBJ2-4; D is possibly TRBD1 or TRBD2 (5 bases each). This CDR3 has 13 residues. Looked up from germline, CDR1 is SGHTS and CDR2 is YDEGEE. The V and J ends lost 7 bases and 9 bases respectively, with 17 bases between them. The CDR3 nucleotides read TGTGCCAGCGGGGGTGGTACCTATGGCATTCAGTACTTC. It encodes CASGGGTYGIQYF.

The genes are TRBV18 and TRBJ2-2; D remains ambiguous. V lost 6 bases, J lost 1 base, and 9 bases lay in between. The germline V gene encodes CDR1 KGHSH and CDR2 LQKENI. CDR3 length equals 14 residues. The CDR3 region has the DNA TGTGCCAGCTCTAAATCGCAGAACACCGGGGAGCTGTTTTTT. Amino acids: CASSKSQNTGELFF.

The V gene is TRBV6-6, the J gene TRBJ1-2; TRBD1 matches at 7 bases. Per the germline V gene, CDR1 is MNHNY and CDR2 is SVGAGI (reference sequence). The CDR3 contains 13 residues. V was clipped by 6 bases and J by 3 bases; unmatched bases: 4. The CDR3: CASSIQGDYGYTF. The CDR3 nucleotides are TGTGCCAGCAGCATCCAGGGGGACTATGGCTACACCTTC.

The rearrangement joins TRBV10-3 to TRBJ2-7, with D unclear. This CDR3 contains 12 residues. V was pared by 10 bases and J by 3 bases, with 13 bases between. Germline V gives CDR1 ENHRY, CDR2 SYGVKD. CDR3 DNA sequence: TGTGCCAGTGGACCGGCCAACTACGAGCAGTACTTC. It yields the protein CASGPANYEQYF.

J is TRBJ2-1 and V is TRBV5-1; the D is unclear. The CDR3 spans 11 residues. Trimming shortened V by 3 bases and J by 16 bases, and 14 bases separated the two germline ends. Germline assignment: CDR1 SGHRS and CDR2 YFSETQ. The CDR3 region has the DNA TGCGCCAGCAGCTCTACCCCCCTAGTATTCTTC. It is translated as CASSSTPLVFF.

V is TRBV19 and J is TRBJ2-5, with 10 bases matching TRBD2. The V gene end was trimmed by 5 bases and the J gene end by 7 bases; junction bases not matched to a gene: 10. This CDR3 spans 15 amino acids. CDR1 and CDR2 (germline): LNHDA, SQIVND (reference sequence). The CDR3 is CASSDPGTSVGTQYF. The CDR3, as DNA: TGTGCCAGTAGTGATCCCGGGACTAGCGTTGGGACCCAGTACTTC.

This chain links TRBV3-1 (or the pseudogene TRBV3-2) with TRBJ2-5; 8 bases line up with TRBD2. V lost 0 bases, J lost 5 bases, and 20 bases stayed unmatched. CDR3 length equals 20 residues. The germline V gene encodes CDR1 LGHDT and CDR2 YNNKEL (reference sequence). This chain's CDR3 is CASSQDSPWFHRGGRETQYF. The CDR3 bases are TGTGCCAGCAGCCAAGATAGCCCTTGGTTTCATCGGGGGGGCCGCGAGACCCAGTACTTC.

The chain combines TRBV29-1 with TRBJ1-1; D gene unclear. V lost 3 bases, J lost 1 base, and 6 bases lay in between. The CDR3 is 12 residues long. The germline CDR1 and CDR2 sequences are SQVTM and ANQGSEA. The CDR3 region has the DNA TGCAGCGTTGATGCCAGGAACACTGAAGCTTTCTTT. Translation gives CSVDARNTEAFF. The full variable domain, with the rest looked up from reference TRBV29-1 and TRBJ1-1, is SAVISQKPSRDICQRGTSLTIQCQVDSQVTMMFWYRQQPGQSLTLIATANQGSEATYESGFVIDKFPISRPNLTFSTLTVSNMSPEDSSIYLCSVDARNTEAFFGQGTRLTVV.